The 18 T cell receptor beta chains in this list originate from one sample, sequenced in a study of cytomegalovirus exposure and HLA in healthy donors. Both 60 Vbeta primers and 13 Jbeta primers went into the PCR. Sequencing was performed with immunoSEQ multiplex PCR; in TCRdb, only in-frame clones are kept and a portion is missing. This sample's table reports about 53,000 clones. The source material was PBMCs. Source of these receptors: a man between 18 and 29 years old in good health and CMV-seropositive.

In DNA, the CDR3 is TGTGCCAGCAGCCTAGTGGGACTAGCATTCAATGAGCAGTTCTTC. Protein sequence: CASSLVGLAFNEQFF. V and J are TRBV28 and TRBJ2-1; 9 bases are a match to TRBD2. This CDR3 contains 15 residues. Unmatched junction bases numbered 9, after V lost 6 bases and J lost 6 bases. CDR1 is MDHEN and CDR2 is SYDVKM in the germline V gene.

The chain's CDR3 is CAWSGGTSGTGELFF. In DNA, the CDR3 is TGTGCCTGGAGTGGGGGGACTAGCGGCACCGGGGAGCTGTTTTTT. This chain uses TRBV30 with TRBJ2-2; 11 bases fit TRBD2. The CDR3 is 15 amino acids. Germline values: CDR1 GTSNPN, CDR2 SVGIG (reference sequence). V shed 1 base, J shed 4 bases, and the junction held 2 bases outside the gene matches. The whole variable domain, remainder taken from reference TRBV30 and TRBJ2-2, is SQTIHQWPATLVQPVGSPLSLECTVEGTSNPNLYWYRQAAGRGLQLLFYSVGIGQISSEVPQNLSASRPQDRQFILSSKKLLLSDSGFYLCAWSGGTSGTGELFFGEGSRLTVL.

The genes are TRBV5-1 and TRBJ1-3; 7 nucleotides match TRBD1. CDR1 is SGHRS and CDR2 is YFSETQ in the germline V gene. V gave up 10 bases and J gave up 0 bases; unmatched junction bases: 19. There are 18 residues in the CDR3. CDR3 sequence reads: CASTTGPSSLSSGNTIYF. In DNA form, the CDR3 reads TGCGCCTCCACGACAGGGCCATCCTCGTTGAGCTCTGGAAACACCATATATTTT.

The J gene is TRBJ1-1, the V gene TRBV18, with 9 nucleotides matching TRBD1. This CDR3 has 14 amino acids. Germline V gene sequence: CDR1 KGHSH, CDR2 LQKENI. Unmatched junction bases numbered 8, after V lost 5 bases and J lost 7 bases. This CDR3 reads CASSMDRGFGEAFF. CDR3 coding DNA: TGTGCCAGCTCAATGGACAGGGGATTCGGTGAAGCTTTCTTT.

V is TRBV19 and J is TRBJ1-4, with D possibly being TRBD1 (5 bases). This CDR3 is built from 15 residues. V lost 3 bases to trimming and J lost 4 bases, with 12 bases between them. Germline loops: CDR1 LNHDA, CDR2 SQIVND (reference sequence). Here the CDR3 DNA reads TGTGCCAGTAGTATGCCGGGGGGGAATAATGAAAAACTGTTTTTT. As protein: CASSMPGGNNEKLFF.

The chain has TRBV28 and TRBJ2-1; 11 bases agree with TRBD2. V dropped 6 bases and J dropped 15; count of bases not matched to a gene: 19. In germline, CDR1 is MDHEN, CDR2 SYDVKM. This CDR3 region has 16 residues. The CDR3 DNA sequence: TGTGCCAGCAGCCCTACAGGGAGGGGTAGCGGGAGGGCCGGGTTCTTC. Its translation is CASSPTGRGSGRAGFF.

This chain joins TRBV6-6 and TRBJ2-5, with 8 bases fitting TRBD1. The V segment lost 11 bases and the J segment 5 bases; nucleotides outside the gene matches: 19. This CDR3 has 16 residues. The V gene's germline CDR1 is MNHNY and CDR2 SVGAGI (reference sequence). The CDR3, as DNA: TGTGCCGGCCTCCTTCGGGGCAGGGGGCGCAGTGAGACCCAGTACTTC. This translates into CAGLLRGRGRSETQYF.

The chain employs TRBV28 and TRBJ2-2; D is undetermined. V lost 3 bases and J 3 bases, leaving 5 bases between the germline ends. The CDR3 has 13 amino acids. Germline V gene sequence: CDR1 MDHEN, CDR2 SYDVKM. The CDR3 DNA is TGTGCCAGCAGTTTCCTCTACACCGGGGAGCTGTTTTTT. It encodes CASSFLYTGELFF.

Notes on this clone: Other DNA sequences from this sample encode an identical CDR3 as well. J is TRBJ2-3 and V is TRBV2; unclear D gene. The germline V and J ends were trimmed by 6 bases and 1 base, with 11 bases remaining between them. CDR1 and CDR2 (germline): SNHLY, FYNNEI. The CDR3 totals 14 residues. The CDR3 region has the DNA TGTGCCAGCAGCCCGACATTACGCACAGATACGCAGTATTTT. Translated, it gives CASSPTLRTDTQYF. Based on the CDR3 plus reference TRBV2 and TRBJ2-3, the full variable domain is EPEVTQTPSHQVTQMGQEVILRCVPISNHLYFYWYRQILGQKVEFLVSFYNNEISEKSEIFDDQFSVERPDGSNFTLKIRSTKLEDSAMYFCASSPTLRTDTQYFGPGTRLTVL.

The chain uses TRBV7-3 and TRBJ2-7, with D perhaps TRBD1 (6 bases). Germline V lookup: CDR1 SGHTA, CDR2 FQGTGA. The CDR3 loop spans 13 amino acids. V gave up 2 bases and J gave up 6 bases, with 11 bases separating them. The CDR3 sequence is CASSLGARGEQYF. The CDR3, as DNA: TGTGCCAGCAGCTTAGGTGCCAGGGGCGAGCAGTACTTC.

The gene calls are TRBV29-1 and TRBJ2-7, with a possible D match to TRBD2 (6 bases). Germline V gene lookup returns CDR1 SQVTM and CDR2 ANQGSEA. The CDR3 is 14 residues long. V was clipped by 7 bases and J by 0 bases, with 16 bases between them. In DNA, the CDR3 is TGCAGCGCCCGAGGCGGGGATCCCTCCTACGAGCAGTACTTC. Translated: CSARGGDPSYEQYF.

The chain employs TRBV19 and TRBJ2-7; TRBD1 might be the D (5 bases). The V and J ends lost 3 bases and 1 base respectively, with 13 bases between them. The CDR3 loop spans 15 amino acids. Per germline, CDR1 LNHDA and CDR2 SQIVND (reference sequence). This CDR3 is CASSIQGSLSYEQYF. Written as DNA, the CDR3 is TGTGCCAGTAGTATTCAGGGAAGCCTATCCTACGAGCAGTACTTC.

This chain uses TRBV19 with TRBJ1-5; 7 bases are a match to TRBD1. The J segment lost 6 bases and the V segment lost 3 bases, leaving 11 bases of the junction unmatched. The CDR3 is made up of 16 amino acids. Germline CDR1 is LNHDA and CDR2 is SQIVND (reference sequence). The chain's CDR3 is CASSILATGIRQPQHF. The CDR3 region has the DNA TGTGCCAGTAGTATCCTGGCGACAGGGATTCGTCAGCCCCAGCATTTT.

V gene TRBV5-1 combines with J gene TRBJ2-7; D gene uncertain. This CDR3 has 13 amino acids. Trimming left V 4 bases short and J 5 bases short, with 13 bases between. Germline V gene sequence: CDR1 SGHRS, CDR2 YFSETQ. The CDR3 loop reads CASSPGVGNEQYF. The CDR3 bases are TGCGCCAGCAGCCCAGGTGTAGGCAACGAGCAGTACTTC.

The V gene is TRBV28, the J gene TRBJ1-2; D uncertain. The CDR3 is 9 amino acids. Germline CDR1 MDHEN, CDR2 SYDVKM. Trimming stripped 10 bases from V and 6 bases from J, with 6 bases between. CDR3 loop: CATGDGYTF. Here the CDR3 DNA reads TGTGCCACGGGTGATGGCTACACCTTC.

The rearrangement joins TRBV19 to TRBJ1-4, with D tentatively TRBD1 (5 bases). This CDR3 is 13 amino acids long. The germline V and J ends were trimmed by 10 bases and 8 bases, with 17 bases remaining between them. The germline V gene encodes CDR1 LNHDA and CDR2 SQIVND (reference sequence). DNA of the CDR3: TGTGCCACCACGACACTGGGGGGGGAAAAACTGTTTTTT. Translated, it gives CATTTLGGEKLFF. The whole variable domain, filled in from reference TRBV19 and TRBJ1-4, reads DGGITQSPKYLFRKEGQNVTLSCEQNLNHDAMYWYRQDPGQGLRLIYYSQIVNDFQKGDIAEGYSVSREKKESFPLTVTSAQKNPTAFYLCATTTLGGEKLFFGSGTQLSVL.

The chain joins TRBV9 to TRBJ1-1; possibly TRBD1 for D (6 bases). Trimming stripped 4 bases from V and 0 bases from J, with 13 bases between. The germline V gene has CDR1 SGDLS and CDR2 YYNGEE. This CDR3 is built from 15 residues. The CDR3 spells CASSSPTGLNTEAFF. CDR3 DNA sequence: TGTGCCAGCAGCTCCCCGACAGGCTTGAACACTGAAGCTTTCTTT.

The chain uses TRBV28 and TRBJ2-3; no clear D gene. Germline V CDR1 and CDR2: MDHEN, SYDVKM. Deletions cut 6 bases from V and 6 bases from J, with 22 bases between. The CDR3 is made up of 16 amino acids. CDR3 DNA: TGTGCCAGCAGACGGTATGCCCCCAGGAACCCTGATACGCAGTATTTT. Protein: CASRRYAPRNPDTQYF.